This TCR beta chain was documented in a study of long-term antiretroviral therapy in people with HIV. Germline lookup yields CDR1 SGHTA and CDR2 FQGNSA. V was clipped by 2 bases and J by 3 bases, with 12 bases between them. The CDR3 sequence is 15 residues long. The assay used was immunoSEQ (version v3.0), run at survey level. TCRdb's table, derived via immunoSEQ multiplex PCR, lists solely in-frame clones and lacks some. The sample records roughly 28,000 clones, 93% being singletons. The receptor's source is a man aged 35-49 years with HIV. The source material was unsorted PBMCs, sampled 6.2 years after starting antiretroviral therapy. The genes are TRBV7-2 and TRBJ2-3; tentatively, D is TRBD2 (7 bases). The CDR3 coding sequence is TGTGCCAGCAGCTTACGGGGGCGGGGGACAGATACGCAGTATTTT. This gives the protein CASSLRGRGTDTQYF.